This T cell receptor beta chain is drawn from a study of T cell responses to AZD1222 COVID-19 vaccine. Broader study findings: Donors in the cohort were predominantly white British and more often female, and clonal diversity was possibly underestimated. Baseline seropositivity characterized only six AZD1222 recipients.

The protocol was immunoSEQ multiplex PCR, while the TCRdb copy is restricted to in-frame clones and leaves out a portion. The sample yields some 170,000 clones, more than 85% seen once. Regarding this clone: The antigen remains unidentified.

The CDR3 spans 14 residues. The germline V gene has CDR1 LNHNV and CDR2 YYDKDF (reference sequence). Trimming removed 6 bases from V and 9 bases from J; junction bases left unmatched: 9. The specimen was peripheral blood, collected on day 0 of AZD1222 vaccination. This TCR was sampled from an adult in good health. The chain links TRBV15 to TRBJ1-5; 9 bases are shared with TRBD1. The CDR3 DNA is TGTGCCACCAGTGTGGACAGGGGTCTCGGGCCCCAGCATTTT. It encodes CATSVDRGLGPQHF.